Below, 9 T cell receptor beta chains from the same sample are listed, as sequenced in a study of PD-1 blockade in classical Hodgkin lymphoma. Profiling relied on immunoSEQ multiplex PCR, and the TCRdb table lists in-frame clones only, not all of them. The sample lists approximately 84,000 clones; about nine tenths were seen once. Every patient was affected by relapse after autologous stem cell transplantation, while exposure to brentuximab vedotin was not uniform. The specimen was peripheral blood mononuclear cells (PBMCs), collected at baseline. These receptors came from a human donor with classical Hodgkin lymphoma.

Remarks on this clone: Its ends do not fully match the called genes, so a read error is possible. The chain combines TRBV28 with TRBJ1-1; TRBD1 matches at 7 bases. Germline V gene lookup returns CDR1 MDHEN and CDR2 SYDVKM. The CDR3 length is 13 residues. This chain's CDR3 is CASRAGTERFQGF. The CDR3 DNA sequence: TGTGCCAGCAGGGCCGGGACAGAGCGATTTCAGGGGTTT.

This chain connects TRBV29-1 to TRBJ2-7; 9 bases line up with TRBD2. Germline trimming cut 2 bases from V and 2 bases from J; bases unmatched to any gene: 10. Germline V lookup: CDR1 SQVTM, CDR2 ANQGSEA. This CDR3 comprises 16 residues. The CDR3 coding sequence is TGCAGCGTTGAAACGACTAGCGGAGCCAACCCCTACGAGCAGTACTTC. Translated, it gives CSVETTSGANPYEQYF.

This clone was seen a few times. The chain has TRBV4-1 and TRBJ2-2; 7 bases are a match to TRBD1. The junction had 7 bases not matched to a gene; V was cut back by 1 base and J by 8 bases. The CDR3 length is 15 residues. Germline CDR1 and CDR2: MGHRA and YSYEKL. The CDR3 region has the DNA TGCGCCAGCAGCCAAGCCAGGGGGTTGACGGGGGAGCTGTTTTTT. Translating gives CASSQARGLTGELFF.

The chain recombines TRBV27 with TRBJ2-3, with D possibly TRBD2 on 5 matching bases. V dropped 0 bases and J dropped 4 bases, with 5 bases sitting between them. The V gene's germline CDR1 is MNHEY and CDR2 SMNVEV (reference sequence). The CDR3 sequence is 13 residues long. The CDR3, as DNA: TGTGCCAGCAGTTTATCGAGGGCAGATACGCAGTATTTT. Translating it yields CASSLSRADTQYF.

This chain joins TRBV7-2 and TRBJ2-3, with 12 bases lining up with TRBD2. Per the germline V gene, CDR1 is SGHTA and CDR2 is FQGNSA. V was clipped by 3 bases and J by 4 bases; unmatched bases: 5. This CDR3 has 16 residues. CDR3 sequence reads: CASSFFLAGGADTQYF. For the CDR3, the DNA is TGTGCCAGCAGCTTCTTCCTAGCGGGAGGGGCAGATACGCAGTATTTT.

This chain uses TRBV4-3 with TRBJ2-6, with D possibly being TRBD1 (6 bases). Between the trimmed V and J ends, which lost 4 bases and 0 bases, there was a span of 25 bases. CDR3 size: 21 residues. CDR1 is LGHNA and CDR2 is YSLEER in the germline V gene. Here the CDR3 DNA reads TGCGCCAGCAGCCTAGCAGTCCCCCTCATAGGACAGAGCTCTGGGGCCAACGTCCTGACTTTC. It encodes CASSLAVPLIGQSSGANVLTF.

The V and J genes are TRBV30 and TRBJ2-7; D may be TRBD2 (6 bases). The CDR3 is 14 residues long. CDR1 GTSNPN and CDR2 SVGIG come from the germline V gene (reference sequence). The V end lost 5 bases, the J end lost 0 bases, and 14 bases lay between the germline ends. CDR3 coding DNA: TGTGCCTGGGGCCCAGATAGCGGCTCCTACGAGCAGTACTTC. This codes for CAWGPDSGSYEQYF.

The rearrangement links TRBV4-3 to TRBJ2-1; TRBD2 might be the D (6 bases). The germline CDR1 and CDR2 sequences are LGHNA and YSLEER. The CDR3 sequence is 17 residues long. V lost 0 bases, J lost 5 bases, and 17 bases lay in between. CDR3 residues: CASSQELGLRGNNEQFF. CDR3 nucleotide sequence: TGCGCCAGCAGCCAAGAGCTTGGACTTCGGGGGAACAATGAGCAGTTCTTC.

The J gene is TRBJ2-7, the V gene TRBV7-9, with D possibly being TRBD1 (5 bases). Trimming cost V 1 base and J 0 bases, with 13 bases left between them. The germline CDR1 and CDR2 sequences are SEHNR and FQNEAQ (reference sequence). The CDR3 is 16 residues long. Written as DNA, the CDR3 is TGTGCCAGCAGCTTAGGTTGGGGCAGGAGCTCCTACGAGCAGTACTTC. Its translation: CASSLGWGRSSYEQYF. Based on the CDR3 plus reference TRBV7-9 and TRBJ2-7, the full variable domain is DTGVSQNPRHKITKRGQNVTFRCDPISEHNRLYWYRQTLGQGPEFLTYFQNEAQLEKSRLLSDRFSAERPKGSFSTLEIQRTEQGDSAMYLCASSLGWGRSSYEQYFGPGTRLTVT.